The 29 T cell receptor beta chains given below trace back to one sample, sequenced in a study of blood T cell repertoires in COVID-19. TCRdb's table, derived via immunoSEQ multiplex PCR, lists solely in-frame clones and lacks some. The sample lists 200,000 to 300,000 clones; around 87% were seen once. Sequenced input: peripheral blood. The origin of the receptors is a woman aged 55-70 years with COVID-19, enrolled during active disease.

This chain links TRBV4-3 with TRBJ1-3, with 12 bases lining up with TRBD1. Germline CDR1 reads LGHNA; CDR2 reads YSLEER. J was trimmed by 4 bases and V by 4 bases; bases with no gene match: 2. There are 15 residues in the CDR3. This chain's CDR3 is CASSRDRGPGNTIYF. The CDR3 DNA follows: TGCGCCAGCAGCCGGGACAGGGGGCCAGGAAACACCATATATTTT.

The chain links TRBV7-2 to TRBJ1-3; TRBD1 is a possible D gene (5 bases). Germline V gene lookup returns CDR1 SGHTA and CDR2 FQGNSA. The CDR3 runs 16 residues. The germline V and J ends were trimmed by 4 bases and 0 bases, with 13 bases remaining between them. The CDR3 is CASSSLDKSSGNTIYF. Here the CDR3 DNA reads TGTGCCAGCAGCTCCCTGGACAAGAGCTCTGGAAACACCATATATTTT.

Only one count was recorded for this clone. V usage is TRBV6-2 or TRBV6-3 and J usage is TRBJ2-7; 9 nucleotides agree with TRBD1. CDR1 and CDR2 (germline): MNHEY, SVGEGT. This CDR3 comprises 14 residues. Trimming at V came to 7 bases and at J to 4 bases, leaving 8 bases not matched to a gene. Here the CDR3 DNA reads TGTGCCAGCAACCCCACCGGGACAGGGTACGAGCAGTACTTC. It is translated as CASNPTGTGYEQYF.

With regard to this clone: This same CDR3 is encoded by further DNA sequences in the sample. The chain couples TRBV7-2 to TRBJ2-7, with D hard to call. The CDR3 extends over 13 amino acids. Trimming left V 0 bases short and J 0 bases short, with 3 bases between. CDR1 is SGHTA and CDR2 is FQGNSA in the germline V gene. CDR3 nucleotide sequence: TGTGCCAGCAGCTTAGCCAGCTCCTACGAGCAGTACTTC. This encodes CASSLASSYEQYF.

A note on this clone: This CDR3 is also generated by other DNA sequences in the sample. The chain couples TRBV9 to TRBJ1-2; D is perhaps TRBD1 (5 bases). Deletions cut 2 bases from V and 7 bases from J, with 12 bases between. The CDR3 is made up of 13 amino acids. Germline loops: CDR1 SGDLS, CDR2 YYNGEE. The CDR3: CASSVTGAGGYTF. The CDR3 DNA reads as TGTGCCAGCAGCGTGACTGGGGCTGGTGGCTACACCTTC.

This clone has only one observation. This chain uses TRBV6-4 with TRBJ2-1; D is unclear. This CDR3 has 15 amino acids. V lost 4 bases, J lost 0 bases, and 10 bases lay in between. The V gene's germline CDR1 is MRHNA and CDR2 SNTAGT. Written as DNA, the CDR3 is TGTGCCAGCAGTGCCGCCCGCAGCTCCTACAATGAGCAGTTCTTC. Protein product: CASSAARSSYNEQFF.

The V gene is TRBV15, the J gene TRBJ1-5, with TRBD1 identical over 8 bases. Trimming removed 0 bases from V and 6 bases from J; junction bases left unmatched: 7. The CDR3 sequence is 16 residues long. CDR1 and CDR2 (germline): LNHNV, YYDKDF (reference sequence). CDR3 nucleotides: TGTGCCACCAGCAGAGATTTGACAGGGGCGGGTCAGCCCCAGCATTTT. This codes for CATSRDLTGAGQPQHF. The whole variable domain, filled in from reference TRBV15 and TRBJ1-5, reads DAMVIQNPRYQVTQFGKPVTLSCSQTLNHNVMYWYQQKSSQAPKLLFHYYDKDFNNEADTPDNFQSRRPNTSFCFLDIRSPGLGDTAMYLCATSRDLTGAGQPQHFGDGTRLSIL.

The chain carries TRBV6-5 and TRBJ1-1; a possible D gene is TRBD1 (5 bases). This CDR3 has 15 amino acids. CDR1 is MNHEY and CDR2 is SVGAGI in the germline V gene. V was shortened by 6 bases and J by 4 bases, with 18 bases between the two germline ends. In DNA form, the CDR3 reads TGTGCCAGCAGCTCCGACAGTCGGGGGGGCACTGAAGCTTTCTTT. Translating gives CASSSDSRGGTEAFF.

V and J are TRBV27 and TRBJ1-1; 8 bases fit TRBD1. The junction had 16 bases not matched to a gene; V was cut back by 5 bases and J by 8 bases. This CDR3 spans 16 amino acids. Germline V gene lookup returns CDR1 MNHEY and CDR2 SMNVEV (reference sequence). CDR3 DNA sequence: TGTGCCAGCAGTGCGATGTCCGGGACAGGTCCCACGGAAGCTTTCTTT. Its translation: CASSAMSGTGPTEAFF.

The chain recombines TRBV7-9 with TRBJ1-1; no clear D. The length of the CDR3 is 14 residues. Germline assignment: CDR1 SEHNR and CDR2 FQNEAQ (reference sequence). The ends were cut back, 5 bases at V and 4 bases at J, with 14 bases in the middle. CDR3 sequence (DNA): TGTGCCAGCAGCACCAGCCCGGGAGCCACTGAAGCTTTCTTT. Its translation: CASSTSPGATEAFF.

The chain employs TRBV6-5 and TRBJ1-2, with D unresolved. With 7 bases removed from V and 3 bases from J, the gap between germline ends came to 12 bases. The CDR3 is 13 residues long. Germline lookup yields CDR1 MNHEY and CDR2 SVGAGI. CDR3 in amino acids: CASIKRLDYGYTF. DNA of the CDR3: TGTGCCAGCATAAAGCGTTTGGACTATGGCTACACCTTC.

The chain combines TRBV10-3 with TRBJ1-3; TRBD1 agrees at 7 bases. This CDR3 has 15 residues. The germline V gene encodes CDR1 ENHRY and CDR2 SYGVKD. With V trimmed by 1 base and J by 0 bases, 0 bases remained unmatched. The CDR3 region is CAISEWTGSGNTIYF. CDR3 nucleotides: TGTGCCATCAGTGAGTGGACAGGCTCTGGAAACACCATATATTTT.

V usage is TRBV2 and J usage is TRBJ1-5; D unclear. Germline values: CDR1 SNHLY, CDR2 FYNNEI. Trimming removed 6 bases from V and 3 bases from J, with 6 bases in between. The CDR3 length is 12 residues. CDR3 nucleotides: TGTGCCAGCAGGAGAAACAATCAGCCCCAGCATTTT. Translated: CASRRNNQPQHF.

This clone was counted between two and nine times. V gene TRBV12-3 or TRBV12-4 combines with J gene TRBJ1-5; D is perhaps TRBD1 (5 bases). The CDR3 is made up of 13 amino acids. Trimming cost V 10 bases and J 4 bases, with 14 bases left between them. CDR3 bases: TGTGCCACCGCTCCAGGGTTGAATCAGCCCCAGCATTTT. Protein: CATAPGLNQPQHF.

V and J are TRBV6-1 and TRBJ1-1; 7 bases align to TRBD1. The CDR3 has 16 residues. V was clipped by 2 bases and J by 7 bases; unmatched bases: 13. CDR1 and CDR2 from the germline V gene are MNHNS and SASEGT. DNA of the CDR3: TGTGCCAGCAGTGAACCGGGACAGTCCCCTGGCAGTGAAGCTTTCTTT. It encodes CASSEPGQSPGSEAFF.

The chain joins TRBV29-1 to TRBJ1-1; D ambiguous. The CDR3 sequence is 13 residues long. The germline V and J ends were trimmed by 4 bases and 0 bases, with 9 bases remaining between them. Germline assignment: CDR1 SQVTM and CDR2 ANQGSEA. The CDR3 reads CSVAGRMNTEAFF. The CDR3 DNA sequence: TGCAGCGTTGCGGGTCGGATGAACACTGAAGCTTTCTTT. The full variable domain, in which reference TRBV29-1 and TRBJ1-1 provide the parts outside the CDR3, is SAVISQKPSRDICQRGTSLTIQCQVDSQVTMMFWYRQQPGQSLTLIATANQGSEATYESGFVIDKFPISRPNLTFSTLTVSNMSPEDSSIYLCSVAGRMNTEAFFGQGTRLTVV.

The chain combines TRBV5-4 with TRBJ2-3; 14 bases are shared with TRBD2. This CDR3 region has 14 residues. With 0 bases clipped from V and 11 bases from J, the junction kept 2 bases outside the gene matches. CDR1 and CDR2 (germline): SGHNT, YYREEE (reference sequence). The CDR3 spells CASSLVGTSGGQYF. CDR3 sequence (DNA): TGTGCCAGCAGCTTGGTGGGGACTAGCGGGGGGCAGTATTTT.

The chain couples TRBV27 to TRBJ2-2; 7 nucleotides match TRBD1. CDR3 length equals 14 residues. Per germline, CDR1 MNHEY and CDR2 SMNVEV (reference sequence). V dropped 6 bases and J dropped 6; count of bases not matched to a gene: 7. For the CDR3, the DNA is TGTGCCAGCAGCCACGACAGGGCGTCCGGGGAGCTGTTTTTT. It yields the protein CASSHDRASGELFF.

CDR3 sequence reads: CASSLVGGRGPQHF. DNA for the CDR3: TGCGCCAGCAGCTTGGTCGGGGGAAGAGGGCCCCAGCATTTT. The rearrangement uses TRBV5-1 and TRBJ1-5; D perhaps matches TRBD1 (5 bases). The germline V gene has CDR1 SGHRS and CDR2 YFSETQ. This CDR3 is built from 14 residues. V shed 0 bases and J shed 9 bases, with 13 bases lying between them. Combining the CDR3 with reference TRBV5-1 and TRBJ1-5 gives the whole variable domain KAGVTQTPRYLIKTRGQQVTLSCSPISGHRSVSWYQQTPGQGLQFLFEYFSETQRNKGNFPGRFSGRQFSNSRSEMNVSTLELGDSALYLCASSLVGGRGPQHFGDGTRLSIL.

In nucleotides, the CDR3 is TGTGCCAGCAGCTTATCAGAAAATCAGCCCCAGCATTTT. It specifies CASSLSENQPQHF. The chain couples TRBV7-2 to TRBJ1-5; D unresolved. This CDR3 spans 13 amino acids. Germline loops: CDR1 SGHTA, CDR2 FQGNSA. V was shortened by 2 bases and J by 4 bases, with 6 bases between the two germline ends.

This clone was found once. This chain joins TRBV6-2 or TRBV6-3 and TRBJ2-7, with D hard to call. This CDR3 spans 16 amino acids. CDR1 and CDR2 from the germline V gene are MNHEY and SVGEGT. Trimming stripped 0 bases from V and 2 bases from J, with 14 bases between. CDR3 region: CASSYSFRGLTYEQYF. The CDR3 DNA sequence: TGTGCCAGCAGTTACTCGTTTCGCGGATTAACCTACGAGCAGTACTTC.

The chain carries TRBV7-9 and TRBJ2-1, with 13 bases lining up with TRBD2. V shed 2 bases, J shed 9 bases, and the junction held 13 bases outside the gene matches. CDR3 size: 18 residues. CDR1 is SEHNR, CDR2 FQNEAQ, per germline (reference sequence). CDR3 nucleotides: TGTGCCAGCAGCTTACCACCAGAGACTAGCGGGAGGTCGCGTGAGCAGTTCTTC. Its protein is CASSLPPETSGRSREQFF.

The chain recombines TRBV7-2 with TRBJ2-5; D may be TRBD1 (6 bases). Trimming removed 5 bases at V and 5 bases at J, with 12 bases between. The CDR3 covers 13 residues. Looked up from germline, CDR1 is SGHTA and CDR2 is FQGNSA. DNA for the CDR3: TGTGCCAGCAGCCTTAGGGGGTCGGAGACCCAGTACTTC. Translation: CASSLRGSETQYF.

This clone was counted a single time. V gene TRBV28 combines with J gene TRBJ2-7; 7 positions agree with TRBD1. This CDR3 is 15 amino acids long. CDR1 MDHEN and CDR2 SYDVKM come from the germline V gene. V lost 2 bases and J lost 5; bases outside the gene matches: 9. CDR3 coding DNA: TGTGCCAGCAGTTTACCGGGACAGCTCCCTAACGAGCAGTACTTC. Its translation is CASSLPGQLPNEQYF.

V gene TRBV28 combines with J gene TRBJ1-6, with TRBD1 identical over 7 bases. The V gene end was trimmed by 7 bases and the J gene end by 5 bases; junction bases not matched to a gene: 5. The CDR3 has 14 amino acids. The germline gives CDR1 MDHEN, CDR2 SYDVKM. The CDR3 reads CASKGGNDNSPLHF. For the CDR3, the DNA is TGTGCCAGCAAAGGGGGCAATGATAATTCACCCCTCCACTTT.

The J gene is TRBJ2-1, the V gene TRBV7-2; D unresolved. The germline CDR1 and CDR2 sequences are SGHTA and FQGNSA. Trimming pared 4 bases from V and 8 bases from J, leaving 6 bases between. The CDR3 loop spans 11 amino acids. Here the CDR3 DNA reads TGTGCCAGCAGCTCCTTTTATGAGCAGTTCTTC. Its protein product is CASSSFYEQFF.

Here the CDR3 reads CATRGWAGTEAFF. CDR3 DNA: TGTGCCACCCGAGGGTGGGCGGGCACTGAAGCTTTCTTT. The rearrangement links TRBV24-1 to TRBJ1-1; no clear D. Germline loops: CDR1 KGHDR, CDR2 SFDVKD. Trimming removed 9 bases at V and 4 bases at J, with 14 bases between. The CDR3 loop spans 13 amino acids.

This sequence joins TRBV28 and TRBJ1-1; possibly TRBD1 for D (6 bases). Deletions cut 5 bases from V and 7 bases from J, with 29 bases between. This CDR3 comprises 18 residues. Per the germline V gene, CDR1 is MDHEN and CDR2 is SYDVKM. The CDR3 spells CASSPYAAEQGPRYEAFF. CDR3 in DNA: TGTGCCAGCAGTCCCTATGCGGCGGAGCAGGGGCCTAGGTATGAAGCTTTCTTT.

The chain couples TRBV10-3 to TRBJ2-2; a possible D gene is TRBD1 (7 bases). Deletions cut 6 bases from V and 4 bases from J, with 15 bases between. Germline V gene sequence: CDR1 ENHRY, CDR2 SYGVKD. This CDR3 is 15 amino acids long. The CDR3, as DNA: TGTGCCATCAGCCAGCCCCAGGGGGGCACCGGGGAGCTGTTTTTT. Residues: CAISQPQGGTGELFF.